These T cell receptor beta chains were read from a single sample in a study of blood T cell repertoires in COVID-19. Data came from immunoSEQ multiplex PCR; TCRdb stores just in-frame clones and leaves some out. Of approximately 140,000 clones listed, over 80% are singletons. Sequences were obtained from peripheral blood. These receptors came from a human donor in a cohort sampled during active COVID-19. Each CDR3 is given with its conserved first and last residue. The order of the fields is CDR3 DNA, CDR3 protein, clone size, D gene, V gene, J gene. A D gene is named only where the DNA matches it firmly. Some rows mark clone size as missing; the rest say once, few, many or name a class of expanded clone.

DNA: TGTGCCAGCAGCCCGCCTTCGGGAGAAAAACTGTTTTTT; CDR3: CASSPPSGEKLFF; size: -; D: -; V: TRBV7-9; J: TRBJ1-4
DNA: TGTGCCAGCAGGCCGGGAGACTACGGGGAGCTGTTTTTT; CDR3: CASRPGDYGELFF; size: -; D: -; V: TRBV2; J: TRBJ2-2
DNA: TGTGCCATCAGTGAGACTAGCGGGAGCCGGGAGACCCAGTACTTC; CDR3: CAISETSGSRETQYF; size: -; D: TRBD2; V: TRBV10-3; J: TRBJ2-5
DNA: TGTGCCAGTAGTCCCCTAGCGGGCCTACACAATGAGCAGTTCTTC; CDR3: CASSPLAGLHNEQFF; size: once; D: TRBD2; V: TRBV19; J: TRBJ2-1
DNA: TGTGCCAGCAGCACCCCGGGACAGGGGTCTTTCGAGCAGTACTTC; CDR3: CASSTPGQGSFEQYF; size: -; D: TRBD1; V: TRBV3-1/TRBV3-2; J: TRBJ2-7
DNA: TGTGCCAGCAGCGAGACTAGCGGGAGTGGGGGGCACTACGAGCAGTACTTC; CDR3: CASSETSGSGGHYEQYF; size: -; D: TRBD2; V: TRBV3-1/TRBV3-2; J: TRBJ2-7
DNA: TGTGCCAGCAGACACAGGGGGGGGACTGAAGCTTTCTTT; CDR3: CASRHRGGTEAFF; size: once; D: TRBD1; V: TRBV11-2; J: TRBJ1-1
DNA: TGCGCCAGCAGCTTGCTTAGTGAGAATGAGCAGTTCTTC; CDR3: CASSLLSENEQFF; size: -; D: -; V: TRBV5-1; J: TRBJ2-1
DNA: TGTGCCAGCAGTTTAACACTAGCGGACACAGATACGCAGTATTTT; CDR3: CASSLTLADTDTQYF; size: -; D: TRBD2; V: TRBV28; J: TRBJ2-3
DNA: TGTGCCAGTAGTGTCTTCCGGGACAGGGGGTACAATGGCTACACCTTC; CDR3: CASSVFRDRGYNGYTF; size: -; D: TRBD1; V: TRBV19; J: TRBJ1-2
DNA: TGCAGCGGGCGACAGATGAACACTGAAGCTTTCTTT; CDR3: CSGRQMNTEAFF; size: few; D: -; V: TRBV29-1; J: TRBJ1-1
DNA: TGTGCCAGCAGCTTATGGGGACAGCGGGCCACTTCCGAGCAGTACTTC; CDR3: CASSLWGQRATSEQYF; size: -; D: -; V: TRBV7-3; J: TRBJ2-7
DNA: TGTGCCACCAAGTCCGGGACTAGCGGCTTTGACAATGAGCAGTTCTTC; CDR3: CATKSGTSGFDNEQFF; size: few; D: TRBD2; V: TRBV6-6; J: TRBJ2-1
DNA: TGTGCCAGCACCTCCGCGTCTGGAGGTGAGCAGTTCTTC; CDR3: CASTSASGGEQFF; size: -; D: -; V: TRBV6-6; J: TRBJ2-1
DNA: TGTGCCAGCAGCTTAGACAGGCCTGAAGCTTTCTTT; CDR3: CASSLDRPEAFF; size: -; D: -; V: TRBV7-9; J: TRBJ1-1
DNA: TGTGCCAGCAGCGCCGGGACAGGAATTACCTACGAGCAGTACTTC; CDR3: CASSAGTGITYEQYF; size: -; D: TRBD1; V: TRBV28; J: TRBJ2-7
DNA: TGCAGCGTTATGACAGACCCGAACACTGAAGCTTTCTTT; CDR3: CSVMTDPNTEAFF; size: -; D: -; V: TRBV29-1; J: TRBJ1-1
DNA: TGCAGCGTTACGGGACTAGAGAGCTACGAGCAGTACTTC; CDR3: CSVTGLESYEQYF; size: -; D: TRBD2; V: TRBV29-1; J: TRBJ2-7
DNA: TGTGCCAGCAGTTACTCCAGGGCGAACTGGAATGAGCAGTTCTTC; CDR3: CASSYSRANWNEQFF; size: once; D: -; V: TRBV6-5; J: TRBJ2-1
DNA: TGCGCCAGCAGCTTGGCGGGACTGCACCCTCTCGGGGAGCTGTTTTTT; CDR3: CASSLAGLHPLGELFF; size: -; D: -; V: TRBV5-1; J: TRBJ2-2
DNA: TGCAGCGGTGGACAGCAAACGAACACTGAAGCTTTCTTT; CDR3: CSGGQQTNTEAFF; size: -; D: -; V: TRBV29-1; J: TRBJ1-1
DNA: TGTGCCAGCTCACGGAGGGACAGCAGCACAGATACGCAGTATTTT; CDR3: CASSRRDSSTDTQYF; size: -; D: -; V: TRBV18; J: TRBJ2-3
DNA: TGTGCCAGCAGCTCGCGGTCGGTAGCCCCTAAGCAGTTCTTC; CDR3: CASSSRSVAPKQFF; size: few; D: -; V: TRBV7-2; J: TRBJ2-1
DNA: TGTGCCAGCGCCAAGGAGCACTCCTACAATGAGCAGTTCTTC; CDR3: CASAKEHSYNEQFF; size: few; D: -; V: TRBV28; J: TRBJ2-1
DNA: TGTGCCAGTAGTAGGGAAGGCTACCGTCTTGACAGGGGGCAGTTCTTC; CDR3: CASSREGYRLDRGQFF; size: once; D: TRBD1; V: TRBV19; J: TRBJ2-1
DNA: TGTGCCAGCAGTGAGGTCAGCTCCTACAATGAGCAGTTCTTC; CDR3: CASSEVSSYNEQFF; size: -; D: -; V: TRBV6-1; J: TRBJ2-1
DNA: TGTGCCAGCAGTTGGGTAGCGGGATTCCCCAGCACAGATACGCAGTATTTT; CDR3: CASSWVAGFPSTDTQYF; size: -; D: TRBD2; V: TRBV6-2/TRBV6-3; J: TRBJ2-3
DNA: TGTGCCAGCTCGCAGGACTTTTTGAACACTGAAGCTTTCTTT; CDR3: CASSQDFLNTEAFF; size: -; D: -; V: TRBV6-4; J: TRBJ1-1
DNA: TGTGCCAGCAGTTTATTAGGCAGGGAAAGCACAGATACGCAGTATTTT; CDR3: CASSLLGRESTDTQYF; size: -; D: -; V: TRBV28; J: TRBJ2-3
DNA: TGTGCCAGCAGCTTAGCCGGCAGGGCTTCTGGAAACACCATATATTTT; CDR3: CASSLAGRASGNTIYF; size: once; D: -; V: TRBV11-2; J: TRBJ1-3
DNA: TGTGCCAGTAGTTTATCCGACAGGGGATATGGCTACACCTTC; CDR3: CASSLSDRGYGYTF; size: -; D: TRBD1; V: TRBV19; J: TRBJ1-2
DNA: TGTGCCAGCAGCTTAACTCGGACCGGGGAGCTGTTTTTT; CDR3: CASSLTRTGELFF; size: -; D: -; V: TRBV5-4; J: TRBJ2-2
DNA: TGTGCCAGCAGTCCTTTCTCTGGGGCCAACGTCCTGACTTTC; CDR3: CASSPFSGANVLTF; size: few; D: -; V: TRBV27; J: TRBJ2-6
DNA: TGCGCCAGCAGCCAAGGGACAGGGGATTCACCCCTCCACTTT; CDR3: CASSQGTGDSPLHF; size: -; D: TRBD1; V: TRBV4-3; J: TRBJ1-6
DNA: TGCGCCAGCAGCCTTCGACCGGGACTAGCGTACAATGAGCAGTTCTTC; CDR3: CASSLRPGLAYNEQFF; size: -; D: TRBD2; V: TRBV4-3; J: TRBJ2-1
DNA: TGTGCCAGCAGTTCCCTGACACAAGAGACCCAGTACTTC; CDR3: CASSSLTQETQYF; size: -; D: -; V: TRBV6-5; J: TRBJ2-5
DNA: TGTGCCAGCAGCTTACAACCGCAAGGGGTCTCCTACGAGCAGTACTTC; CDR3: CASSLQPQGVSYEQYF; size: -; D: -; V: TRBV7-2; J: TRBJ2-7
DNA: TGTGCCAGCAGCTTTGACATTTATGGCTACACCTTC; CDR3: CASSFDIYGYTF; size: few; D: -; V: TRBV7-2; J: TRBJ1-2
DNA: TGTGCCAGCAGCAGTCGCGCGGGCGGGAGACCTCATGAGCAGTTCTTC; CDR3: CASSSRAGGRPHEQFF; size: -; D: TRBD2; V: TRBV5-4; J: TRBJ2-1
DNA: TGTGCCAGCAGTCTCTTCGGGACTCGACGATACGAGCAGTACTTC; CDR3: CASSLFGTRRYEQYF; size: -; D: -; V: TRBV28; J: TRBJ2-7
DNA: TGTGCCAGTAGTACCAAACAGGGGACAGTATTTCCCCAGCATTTT; CDR3: CASSTKQGTVFPQHF; size: -; D: TRBD1; V: TRBV19; J: TRBJ1-5
DNA: TGTGCCAGCACCAGGGACACCAGCCGGAAGGAGCAGTACTTC; CDR3: CASTRDTSRKEQYF; size: -; D: -; V: TRBV27; J: TRBJ2-7
DNA: TGTGCCACCTCCGGGGGTGGGGAAGAGACCCAGTACTTC; CDR3: CATSGGGEETQYF; size: once; D: -; V: TRBV27; J: TRBJ2-5
DNA: TGTGCCAGCAGCAGATGGACTAGCGGGCCTTCCCGTGGTGAGCAGTTCTTC; CDR3: CASSRWTSGPSRGEQFF; size: once; D: -; V: TRBV21-1; J: TRBJ2-1
DNA: TGCAGCGTTGGAAGGACAGGGGATGTTCGGGATACGCAGTATTTT; CDR3: CSVGRTGDVRDTQYF; size: once; D: TRBD1; V: TRBV29-1; J: TRBJ2-3
DNA: TGTGCCAGCAGCCAAGGAAACAGGGCCAACTATGGCTACACCTTC; CDR3: CASSQGNRANYGYTF; size: once; D: -; V: TRBV3-1/TRBV3-2; J: TRBJ1-2
DNA: TGTGCCAGCAATCCCCTAGCGGGAGAGGAGACCCAGTACTTC; CDR3: CASNPLAGEETQYF; size: -; D: TRBD2; V: TRBV6-4; J: TRBJ2-5
DNA: TGTGCCAGTAGTATAATTAATGCTGGGGCTGAAAAACTGTTTTTT; CDR3: CASSIINAGAEKLFF; size: -; D: -; V: TRBV19; J: TRBJ1-4
DNA: TGTGCCAGCAGCTTGGTAGACCGGGAGGGCGAGCAGTACTTC; CDR3: CASSLVDREGEQYF; size: -; D: TRBD2; V: TRBV5-8; J: TRBJ2-7
DNA: TGCAGTGCTAGAGTCCTCGGGGAGCTGTTTTTT; CDR3: CSARVLGELFF; size: -; D: -; V: TRBV20-1; J: TRBJ2-2
DNA: TGTGCCTGGGGGACAGGGAGTCTCTACGAGCAGTACTTC; CDR3: CAWGTGSLYEQYF; size: -; D: TRBD1; V: TRBV30; J: TRBJ2-7
DNA: TGTGCCAGCAACTCCCGGACTGCTAACAATGAGCAGTTCTTC; CDR3: CASNSRTANNEQFF; size: -; D: -; V: TRBV6-6; J: TRBJ2-1
DNA: TGTGCCAGCAGCTCCAGACTCGAGAATGAGCAGTTCTTC; CDR3: CASSSRLENEQFF; size: -; D: -; V: TRBV7-2; J: TRBJ2-1
DNA: TGTGCCAGCAGCCCAAAGACTAGCGCCGGGGAGCTGTTTTTT; CDR3: CASSPKTSAGELFF; size: -; D: TRBD2; V: TRBV11-3; J: TRBJ2-2
DNA: TGTGCCAGCAGCCGTAGCGGGGCACCTCAAGAGACCCAGTACTTC; CDR3: CASSRSGAPQETQYF; size: -; D: TRBD2; V: TRBV7-3; J: TRBJ2-5
DNA: TGTGCCACCAGTGGTTTTAGCGGCAATGAGCAGTTCTTC; CDR3: CATSGFSGNEQFF; size: -; D: -; V: TRBV24-1; J: TRBJ2-1
DNA: TGTGCCAGTAGTATAGGGGAGGTCTATGGCTACACCTTC; CDR3: CASSIGEVYGYTF; size: -; D: -; V: TRBV19; J: TRBJ1-2